This T cell receptor (beta chain) originates from a study of blood T cells in healthy people across ages. The authors ran a second PCR of about 7 to 11 cycles using a sample-barcoded 5' primer and a J-beta primer mix. TCRdb re-derived calls from the 5' RACE reads in MiXCR, one entry per CDR3 protein. In the table there are under 950,000 distinct CDR3 sequences, around a fifth of which are singletons. This CDR3 has 16 residues. Deletions cut 2 bases from V and 4 bases from J, with 16 bases between. CDR1 and CDR2 (germline): MDHEN, SYDVKM. Study-wide results and caveats: From one million sequenced T cells, diversity estimates were lower bounds. Long-lived donors had more naive CD4+ cells and higher diversity than aged donors.

To note about this clonotype: Its antigen is unknown.

The sequenced sample was blood. The receptor comes from a man aged 70 or older in good health. The chain uses TRBV28 and TRBJ2-3, with D perhaps matching TRBD1 (5 bases). CDR3 sequence (DNA): TGTGCCAGCAGTTTAGACAGACCAGTTTGGGCAGATACGCAGTATTTT. Its protein is CASSLDRPVWADTQYF.